The clone carrying this T cell receptor (beta chain) was counted between two and nine times. Trimming stripped 6 bases from V and 7 bases from J, with 15 bases between. CDR3 length: 13 amino acids. The germline V gene has CDR1 MNHEY and CDR2 SMNVEV (reference sequence). Time point noted: after neoadjuvant nivolumab, at surgical resection. Blood libraries mostly used approximately 450 ng genomic DNA, six replicates each. Assay: immunoSEQ multiplex PCR; the TCRdb copy retains only in-frame clones and omits some. The repertoire consists of fewer than 15,000 clones, with 67% occurring once and the leading ten covering around 3.3%. The data were obtained in a study of neoadjuvant anti-PD-1 for oral cavity cancer. Study-level information: Patients without progression received a fourth nivolumab dose around day 43, then surgical resection on days 50-56.

The chain is built from TRBV27 and TRBJ1-1; D gene unclear. The sample here was PBMCs, taken after nivolumab (anti-PD-1) treatment. This receptor was taken from a person aged 35 to 85 with oral cavity squamous cell carcinoma. The CDR3 loop is CASSGGLSYEAFF. The CDR3 DNA is TGTGCCAGCAGCGGAGGGTTATCCTATGAAGCTTTCTTT.